The present T cell receptor beta chain was sequenced within a study of T cell changes during pregnancy in multiple sclerosis. This clone came up a few times. Generated by immunoSEQ multiplex PCR, the TCRdb table keeps only in-frame clones and is missing some. Of roughly 56,000 clones listed, around 90% were seen once; the top ten hold about 1.7%. The CDR3 is 14 residues long. J lost 0 bases, V lost 6 bases, and 4 bases had no gene match. Germline V CDR1 and CDR2: MNHNS, SASEGT. This material consisted of peripheral blood, taken in the first trimester of pregnancy. This chain links TRBV6-1 with TRBJ2-7; 8 bases align to TRBD2. The receptor was derived from a female donor with multiple sclerosis, enrolled in a pregnancy study. CDR3 protein: CASSLLADSYEQYF. DNA of the CDR3: TGTGCCAGCAGCTTACTAGCGGACTCCTACGAGCAGTACTTC.